The T cell receptor (beta chain) described here comes from a study of blood T cells in healthy people across ages. With 0 bases removed from V and 2 bases from J, the gap between germline ends came to 7 bases. This CDR3 is 14 amino acids long. The germline V gene has CDR1 SGHTS and CDR2 YDEGEE. This clonotype was seen repeatedly, ten times or more. The second PCR ran roughly 7 to 12 cycles with a sample-barcoded 5' primer and J-beta primers. TCRdb ran MiXCR on the 5' RACE reads and lists one entry per CDR3 protein. The data contain roughly 1.5 million distinct CDR3 sequences, around 40% of them singletons.

The sequencing sample was made of blood. The rearrangement joins TRBV5-8 to TRBJ2-3; no firm D call. The receptor was isolated from a woman younger than 30 in good health. The CDR3 sequence: CASSLGRFTDTQYF. The DNA for the CDR3 is TGTGCCAGCAGCTTGGGCAGGTTCACAGATACGCAGTATTTT.